This entry lists 30 T cell receptor beta chains sequenced from one sample in a study of regulatory T cells in long-lasting Graves disease. Libraries of TCR beta came from iRepertoire HTBI primers plus Arm-PCR of CDR3 regions. TCRdb used MiXCR to reprocess the multiplex PCR reads, holding one entry per CDR3 protein. The sample has 650,000 to 700,000 distinct CDR3 sequences, around 30% seen once. Time point specified: persistent/refractory GD, antithyroid drugs over 5 years with positive TRAb. There was RNA extracted from PBMCs, and the TCR library was made from it. The sequencing used peripheral blood mononuclear cells (PBMCs), collected when the disease was refractory, from a patient treated with antithyroid drugs. The receptors were gathered from a female donor with Graves disease.

The rearrangement links TRBV30 to TRBJ1-5; no definite D call. This CDR3 has 14 amino acids. CDR1 and CDR2 (germline): GTSNPN, SVGIG (reference sequence). V was shortened by 0 bases and J by 2 bases, with 8 bases between the two germline ends. The DNA for the CDR3 is TGTGCCTGGAGTGTATCGGAGGGCAATCAGCCCCAGCATTTT. The encoded protein is CAWSVSEGNQPQHF.

This clonotype was seen a handful of times. The genes are TRBV20-1 and TRBJ1-1; TRBD1 matches at 12 bases. CDR3 size: 17 residues. The germline gives CDR1 DFQATT, CDR2 SNEGSKA (reference sequence). V lost 6 bases, J lost 0 bases, and 11 bases stayed unmatched. For the CDR3, the DNA is TGCAGTGCGGAACTTCCCGGGACAGGGGGCTTGAACACTGAAGCTTTCTTT. Translated: CSAELPGTGGLNTEAFF.

The chain links TRBV12-3 or TRBV12-4 to TRBJ2-5, with D perhaps TRBD1 (6 bases). This CDR3 has 15 amino acids. V lost 1 base and J 5 bases, leaving 14 bases between the germline ends. The CDR3 sequence is CASSLDRVRVETQYF. The CDR3 nucleotides are TGTGCCAGCAGTTTAGACAGGGTAAGGGTGGAGACCCAGTACTTC.

Only a few counts were recorded for this clonotype. The chain couples TRBV29-1 to TRBJ1-4, with 7 nucleotides matching TRBD1. The J segment lost 8 bases and the V segment lost 6 bases, leaving 15 bases of the junction unmatched. Germline lookup yields CDR1 SQVTM and CDR2 ANQGSEA. The CDR3 loop spans 15 amino acids. The CDR3 loop reads CSVPHETGQEEKLFF. CDR3 coding DNA: TGCAGCGTCCCTCACGAGACAGGGCAGGAGGAAAAACTGTTTTTT. The full variable domain, with the rest looked up from reference TRBV29-1 and TRBJ1-4, is SAVISQKPSRDICQRGTSLTIQCQVDSQVTMMFWYRQQPGQSLTLIATANQGSEATYESGFVIDKFPISRPNLTFSTLTVSNMSPEDSSIYLCSVPHETGQEEKLFFGSGTQLSVL.

This clonotype has just one count. The V call is TRBV5-1, the J call TRBJ1-1, with D perhaps matching TRBD1 (6 bases). The length of the CDR3 is 17 residues. Trimming took 0 bases from V and 1 from J, leaving 16 bases between them. CDR1 is SGHRS and CDR2 is YFSETQ in the germline V gene. The CDR3 here is CASSLAPGGGANTEAFF. The CDR3 DNA reads TGCGCCAGCAGCTTGGCCCCCGGGGGGGGGGCGAACACTGAAGCTTTCTTT. Looking up the rest from reference TRBV5-1 and TRBJ1-1 gives the full variable domain: KAGVTQTPRYLIKTRGQQVTLSCSPISGHRSVSWYQQTPGQGLQFLFEYFSETQRNKGNFPGRFSGRQFSNSRSEMNVSTLELGDSALYLCASSLAPGGGANTEAFFGQGTRLTVV.

The genes are TRBV30 and TRBJ1-5; D is perhaps TRBD1 (5 bases). The V and J ends lost 4 bases and 4 bases respectively, with 11 bases between them. Looked up from germline, CDR1 is GTSNPN and CDR2 is SVGIG (reference sequence). The CDR3 is 13 residues long. The CDR3 protein is CAWNQGRNQPQHF. CDR3 in DNA: TGTGCCTGGAATCAGGGTCGGAATCAGCCCCAGCATTTT.

This clonotype was counted at least ten times. The J gene is TRBJ1-2, the V gene TRBV28; TRBD1 is a possible D gene (5 bases). The V end lost 2 bases, the J end lost 4 bases, and 14 bases lay between the germline ends. In germline, CDR1 is MDHEN, CDR2 SYDVKM. The CDR3 sequence is 15 residues long. DNA for the CDR3: TGTGCCAGCAGTTTAGGGGGGGTCTGGAGCTATGGCTACACCTTC. Protein: CASSLGGVWSYGYTF.

This clonotype was counted a few times. V and J are TRBV20-1 and TRBJ2-7; either TRBD1 or TRBD2 may fit D (5 bases each). V was clipped by 4 bases and J by 6 bases, with 19 bases between them. Germline V gives CDR1 DFQATT, CDR2 SNEGSKA (reference sequence). The CDR3 covers 14 residues. The CDR3 nucleotides are TGCAGTGCTAACCGGGACGCCAGGATGGGCGAGCAGTACTTC. It translates to CSANRDARMGEQYF.

This clonotype appeared once. The chain employs TRBV19 and TRBJ1-1, with D uncertain. This CDR3 has 14 residues. V dropped 4 bases and J dropped 3 bases, with 12 bases sitting between them. Germline V gene data show CDR1 as LNHDA and CDR2 as SQIVND (reference sequence). CDR3 DNA: TGTGCCAGTAGTACCACCAGGACGTACACTGAAGCTTTCTTT. Protein sequence: CASSTTRTYTEAFF.

The chain recombines TRBV10-3 with TRBJ1-2; the D is unclear. Trimming removed 3 bases from V and 1 base from J, with 6 bases in between. Germline CDR1 reads ENHRY; CDR2 reads SYGVKD. This CDR3 contains 13 residues. The CDR3 protein is CAISDRFNYGYTF. The CDR3 region has the DNA TGTGCCATCAGTGACAGGTTTAACTATGGCTACACCTTC.

This chain uses TRBV6-5 with TRBJ1-5, with D maybe TRBD1 (5 bases). Germline lookup yields CDR1 MNHEY and CDR2 SVGAGI. The CDR3 spans 15 residues. The V end was cut by 4 bases, the J end by 3 bases, with 13 bases between. The DNA of the CDR3 is TGTGCCAGCAGTTGGGGGAGGGCCCCCAATCAGCCCCAGCATTTT. Encoded protein: CASSWGRAPNQPQHF.

The chain has TRBV29-1 and TRBJ1-4; D remains ambiguous. V was shortened by 3 bases and J by 0 bases, with 2 bases between the two germline ends. The V gene's germline CDR1 is SQVTM and CDR2 ANQGSEA. The CDR3 contains 12 residues. This chain's CDR3 is CSVDATNEKLFF. In nucleotides, the CDR3 is TGCAGCGTTGATGCAACTAATGAAAAACTGTTTTTT.

The V gene is TRBV5-1, the J gene TRBJ2-3, with 8 bases aligning to TRBD1. The CDR3 consists of 16 residues. The J segment lost 2 bases and the V segment lost 4 bases, leaving 9 bases of the junction unmatched. CDR1 and CDR2 from the germline V gene are SGHRS and YFSETQ. The CDR3 region has the DNA TGCGCCAGCAGCGGGACAGGAAGGGGACTCACAGATACGCAGTATTTT. It translates to CASSGTGRGLTDTQYF.

The V call is TRBV20-1, the J call TRBJ2-7; perhaps D is TRBD1 or TRBD2 (5 bases each). Between the trimmed V and J ends, which lost 0 bases and 7 bases, there was a span of 16 bases. This CDR3 has 14 amino acids. Germline V gene lookup returns CDR1 DFQATT and CDR2 SNEGSKA (reference sequence). The CDR3 nucleotides are TGCAGTGCTAGAGATGGGGCCGGGTGGGGGGAGCAGTACTTC. It specifies CSARDGAGWGEQYF.

The gene calls are TRBV20-1 and TRBJ1-1, with TRBD1 matching over 8 bases. This CDR3 comprises 15 residues. With V trimmed by 1 base and J by 2 bases, 6 bases remained unmatched. Germline lookup yields CDR1 DFQATT and CDR2 SNEGSKA (reference sequence). CDR3 amino acids: CSARAPGQANTEAFF. In DNA form, the CDR3 reads TGCAGTGCTAGAGCTCCGGGACAGGCAAACACTGAAGCTTTCTTT.

In this sample, this clonotype turned up a few times. This sequence joins TRBV28 and TRBJ1-5, with D perhaps TRBD1 (6 bases). Trimming took 7 bases from V and 6 from J, leaving 25 bases between them. CDR1 is MDHEN, CDR2 SYDVKM, per germline. The CDR3 extends over 17 amino acids. DNA of the CDR3: TGTGCCAGCACCTCATGGCAGGGGCTCGGGCGAAGTCAGCCCCAGCATTTT. Protein product: CASTSWQGLGRSQPQHF.

Details on this clonotype: This clone may be a read error of a much larger clone one base away. The CDR3 nucleotides are TGTGCCAGCAGTTACTCCCAGACGGGAGTGGCGAACACTGAAGCTTTCTTT. It yields the protein CASSYSQTGVANTEAFF. This chain joins TRBV6-5 and TRBJ1-1; D is uncertain. V was shortened by 0 bases and J by 1 base, with 15 bases between the two germline ends. The germline CDR1 and CDR2 sequences are MNHEY and SVGAGI. This CDR3 has 17 residues.

The CDR3 protein is CASSLSVGGGGETQYF. The CDR3 DNA reads as TGTGCCAGCAGTCTTTCGGTAGGGGGCGGCGGAGAGACCCAGTACTTC. The chain couples TRBV12-3 or TRBV12-4 to TRBJ2-5, with 7 bases fitting TRBD1. The CDR3 runs to 16 residues. With 5 bases clipped from V and 4 bases from J, the junction kept 13 bases outside the gene matches.

CDR3 protein: CAWSTRAQWTEAFF. The CDR3 DNA reads TGTGCCTGGAGTACCCGGGCCCAGTGGACTGAAGCTTTCTTT. The chain carries TRBV30 and TRBJ1-1; D remains unclear. The CDR3 contains 14 residues. V lost 2 bases, J lost 5 bases, and 15 bases lay in between. Germline assignment: CDR1 GTSNPN and CDR2 SVGIG (reference sequence).

This clonotype was counted at least ten times. This chain joins TRBV2 and TRBJ2-7; 9 bases map to TRBD1. The trim removed 2 bases at V and 4 bases at J, leaving 6 bases unmatched. Germline CDR1 and CDR2: SNHLY and FYNNEI. This CDR3 has 15 amino acids. The CDR3 loop reads CASSERTGVVYEQYF. In nucleotides, the CDR3 is TGTGCCAGCAGTGAAAGGACAGGGGTGGTGTACGAGCAGTACTTC.

The rearrangement uses TRBV3-1 and TRBJ2-7; tentatively, D is TRBD1 (5 bases). Germline values: CDR1 LGHDT, CDR2 YNNKEL (reference sequence). This CDR3 comprises 15 residues. The V and J ends lost 5 bases and 4 bases respectively, with 18 bases between them. The chain's CDR3 is CASSESYRFRYEQYF. The CDR3, as DNA: TGTGCCAGCAGCGAATCGTACAGGTTCAGGTACGAGCAGTACTTC.

This clonotype was counted only a few times. The chain combines TRBV9 with TRBJ2-7, with D perhaps matching TRBD1 or TRBD2 (5 bases each). Per the germline V gene, CDR1 is SGDLS and CDR2 is YYNGEE. Trimming removed 0 bases from V and 4 bases from J, with 8 bases in between. The CDR3 contains 13 residues. CDR3 residues: CASSVGDQYEQYF. The CDR3, as DNA: TGTGCCAGCAGCGTAGGGGACCAGTACGAGCAGTACTTC.

This sequence joins TRBV27 and TRBJ2-7, with TRBD2 matching over 7 bases. The J segment lost 2 bases and the V segment lost 8 bases, leaving 12 bases of the junction unmatched. Germline V gives CDR1 MNHEY, CDR2 SMNVEV (reference sequence). This CDR3 has 15 amino acids. The CDR3 loop reads CASSRGWAETYEQYF. CDR3 DNA sequence: TGTGCCAGCTCGCGGGGGTGGGCGGAAACCTACGAGCAGTACTTC.

This clonotype was counted a few times. CDR3 DNA: TGTGCCAGTACCGTGGCTACAAGCCGTAATTCACCCCTCCACTTT. The encoded protein is CASTVATSRNSPLHF. The chain is built from TRBV19 and TRBJ1-6; D remains ambiguous. Germline V gene lookup returns CDR1 LNHDA and CDR2 SQIVND (reference sequence). The CDR3 covers 15 residues. The V end was cut by 7 bases, the J end by 6 bases, with 16 bases between.

Many counts were recorded for this clonotype. The V call is TRBV12-3 or TRBV12-4, the J call TRBJ1-4, with D unresolved. The V and J ends lost 3 bases and 4 bases respectively, with 12 bases between them. The CDR3 sequence is 15 residues long. The CDR3 sequence: CASSFTRSRNEKLFF. The CDR3 DNA reads as TGTGCCAGCAGTTTCACCAGGTCGCGTAATGAAAAACTGTTTTTT.

This sequence joins TRBV20-1 and TRBJ2-7, with 11 bases fitting TRBD2. Losses at the gene ends were 6 bases for V and 4 bases for J; bases not matched to a gene: 11. Germline CDR1 DFQATT, CDR2 SNEGSKA (reference sequence). This CDR3 is 15 amino acids long. CDR3 residues: CSATPLAGGRYEQYF. The CDR3 nucleotides are TGCAGTGCCACCCCCCTAGCGGGAGGTAGGTACGAGCAGTACTTC.

The chain uses TRBV11-2 and TRBJ1-6; 8 nucleotides align to TRBD1. The CDR3 totals 18 residues. Germline CDR1 and CDR2: SGHAT and FQNNGV. V was pared by 1 base and J by 7 bases, with 12 bases of the junction left unmatched. In nucleotides, the CDR3 is TGTGCCAGCAGCTTAGTCGTTAGGATACAGGGGGGGAATTCACCCCTCCACTTT. It is translated as CASSLVVRIQGGNSPLHF.

V is TRBV20-1 and J is TRBJ2-7; TRBD1 matches at 7 bases. There are 12 residues in the CDR3. V lost 1 base to trimming and J lost 7 bases; unmatched junction nucleotides: 4. Germline CDR1 is DFQATT and CDR2 is SNEGSKA (reference sequence). The CDR3 here is CSARVIRGEQYF. CDR3 nucleotide sequence: TGCAGTGCTAGAGTGATCAGGGGGGAGCAGTACTTC.

The chain has TRBV12-3 or TRBV12-4 and TRBJ2-5; 9 nucleotides line up with TRBD2. The ends lost 6 bases at V and 4 bases at J; junction bases unmatched: 6. This CDR3 is built from 14 residues. The CDR3: CASRSSGRAETQYF. CDR3 DNA sequence: TGTGCCAGCAGAAGTAGCGGGAGAGCAGAGACCCAGTACTTC.

The genes are TRBV5-5 and TRBJ1-1; D uncertain. This CDR3 spans 15 amino acids. Germline V gene data show CDR1 as SGHKS and CDR2 as YYEKEE (reference sequence). Trimming pared 3 bases from V and 2 bases from J, leaving 14 bases between. DNA for the CDR3: TGTGCCAGCAGCTCTGAAAGGGTTGGAAACACTGAAGCTTTCTTT. Residues: CASSSERVGNTEAFF.